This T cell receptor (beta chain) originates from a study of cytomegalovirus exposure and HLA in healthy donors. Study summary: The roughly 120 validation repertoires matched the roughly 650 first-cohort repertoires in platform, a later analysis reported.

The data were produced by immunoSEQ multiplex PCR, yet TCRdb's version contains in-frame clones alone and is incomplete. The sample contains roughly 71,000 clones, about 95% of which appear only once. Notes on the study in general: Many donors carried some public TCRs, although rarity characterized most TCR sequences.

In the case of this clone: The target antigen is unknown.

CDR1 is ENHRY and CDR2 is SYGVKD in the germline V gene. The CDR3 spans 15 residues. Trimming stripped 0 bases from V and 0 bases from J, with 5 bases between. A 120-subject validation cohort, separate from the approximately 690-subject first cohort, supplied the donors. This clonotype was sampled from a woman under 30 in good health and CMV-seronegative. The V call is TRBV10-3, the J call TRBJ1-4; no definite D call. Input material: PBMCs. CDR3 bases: TGTGCCATCAGTGAGTCTGTTACAACTAATGAAAAACTGTTTTTT. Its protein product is CAISESVTTNEKLFF.